These 20 T cell receptor beta chains were sequenced from one sample in a study of blood T cell repertoires in COVID-19. Assay used: immunoSEQ multiplex PCR; TCRdb lists only in-frame clones, some missing. Of roughly 180,000 clones in the sample, 86% are singletons; the top ten hold 0.99%. Input material: peripheral blood. These receptors came from a man aged 18 to 30 with acute or convalescent COVID-19.

In its sample, this clone was seen a few times. The CDR3 protein is CASSSTSGTDTQYF. The CDR3 nucleotides are TGCGCCAGCAGCTCGACTAGCGGTACAGATACGCAGTATTTT. This chain connects TRBV5-1 to TRBJ2-3; 9 bases align to TRBD2. V lost 3 bases to trimming and J lost 3 bases; unmatched junction nucleotides: 2. Germline CDR1 SGHRS, CDR2 YFSETQ. This CDR3 spans 14 amino acids.

This clone was seen only once. V usage is TRBV10-3 and J usage is TRBJ1-5; D is unclear. The germline gives CDR1 ENHRY, CDR2 SYGVKD. The CDR3 runs 17 residues. Trimming took 3 bases from V and 3 from J, leaving 18 bases between them. The CDR3 coding sequence is TGTGCCATCAGTGAAAGTCGCCATGCCATAGCCAATCAGCCCCAGCATTTT. Translation: CAISESRHAIANQPQHF.

The rearrangement links TRBV4-2 to TRBJ1-1, with D tentatively TRBD1 (5 bases). The CDR3 runs 17 residues. Germline CDR1 LGHNA, CDR2 YNFKEQ. The V and J ends lost 0 bases and 4 bases respectively, with 18 bases between them. The CDR3, as DNA: TGTGCCAGCAGCCAAGATAATTATATCGGACAACTCACTGAAGCTTTCTTT. It is translated as CASSQDNYIGQLTEAFF.

The genes are TRBV11-2 and TRBJ1-2; D remains unclear. The germline gives CDR1 SGHAT, CDR2 FQNNGV. Trimming removed 6 bases at V and 8 bases at J, with 13 bases between. The CDR3 loop spans 12 amino acids. Written as DNA, the CDR3 is TGTGCCAGCAGTCTCGACGCGAGGGGCTACACCTTC. Amino acid sequence: CASSLDARGYTF.

In its sample, this clone was seen once. This chain connects TRBV7-2 to TRBJ2-3; TRBD2 agrees at 11 bases. V shed 5 bases, J shed 0 bases, and the junction held 7 bases outside the gene matches. Germline V lookup: CDR1 SGHTA, CDR2 FQGNSA. The CDR3 is made up of 17 amino acids. CDR3 amino acids: CASSPRLAGTSTDTQYF. Here the CDR3 DNA reads TGTGCCAGCAGCCCCCGACTAGCGGGGACTAGCACAGATACGCAGTATTTT.

This chain connects TRBV7-9 to TRBJ1-2; TRBD1 might be the D (6 bases). Deletions cut 1 base from V and 2 bases from J, with 11 bases between. CDR3 length: 15 residues. Germline V CDR1 and CDR2: SEHNR, FQNEAQ (reference sequence). The CDR3 region is CASSLGRTANYGYTF. The CDR3 bases are TGTGCCAGCAGCTTAGGCAGGACAGCAAACTATGGCTACACCTTC. Together with reference TRBV7-9 and TRBJ1-2, the CDR3 gives the full variable domain: DTGVSQNPRHKITKRGQNVTFRCDPISEHNRLYWYRQTLGQGPEFLTYFQNEAQLEKSRLLSDRFSAERPKGSFSTLEIQRTEQGDSAMYLCASSLGRTANYGYTFGSGTRLTVV.

The rearrangement uses TRBV5-1 and TRBJ2-5, with TRBD1 matching over 7 bases. The CDR3 is 15 residues long. Per germline, CDR1 SGHRS and CDR2 YFSETQ. V shed 4 bases and J 2 bases; nucleotides not matched to a gene: 8. The CDR3 DNA is TGCGCCAGCAGCGACGGGACAGCCGATCAAGAGACCCAGTACTTC. Its protein product is CASSDGTADQETQYF.

V usage is TRBV28 and J usage is TRBJ1-2, with D unclear. The CDR3 is 14 amino acids. V lost 5 bases to trimming and J lost 2 bases, with 12 bases between them. Germline V gives CDR1 MDHEN, CDR2 SYDVKM. CDR3 loop: CASSPQTHNYGYTF. For the CDR3, the DNA is TGTGCCAGCAGTCCCCAGACACACAACTATGGCTACACCTTC.

The V gene is TRBV6-5, the J gene TRBJ2-1; D unresolved. V dropped 6 bases and J dropped 7 bases, with 16 bases sitting between them. This CDR3 contains 14 residues. CDR1 is MNHEY and CDR2 is SVGAGI in the germline V gene. CDR3 sequence: CASSRSVRINEQFF. The CDR3 coding sequence is TGTGCCAGCAGCCGTTCAGTAAGAATAAATGAGCAGTTCTTC.

This chain links TRBV7-6 with TRBJ1-2; D not resolved. The V end lost 0 bases, the J end lost 0 bases, and 11 bases lay between the germline ends. The length of the CDR3 is 16 residues. Germline CDR1 and CDR2: SGHVS and FNYEAQ. The CDR3 loop reads CASSLAPGQANYGYTF. The CDR3 DNA reads TGTGCCAGCAGCTTAGCGCCAGGTCAAGCTAACTATGGCTACACCTTC. The full variable domain, completed using reference TRBV7-6 and TRBJ1-2, is GAGVSQSPRYKVTKRGQDVALRCDPISGHVSLYWYRQALGQGPEFLTYFNYEAQQDKSGLPNDRFSAERPEGSISTLTIQRTEQRDSAMYRCASSLAPGQANYGYTFGSGTRLTVV.

The chain has TRBV19 and TRBJ2-2; D not certain. V was shortened by 8 bases and J by 3 bases, with 13 bases between the two germline ends. The CDR3 is 14 residues long. CDR1 is LNHDA and CDR2 is SQIVND in the germline V gene (reference sequence). This CDR3 reads CASRPYSYTGELFF. CDR3 in DNA: TGTGCCAGTCGTCCCTATTCCTACACCGGGGAGCTGTTTTTT.

Here the CDR3 DNA reads TGCGCCAGCAGGGCGACAGGGGGTTCTCTTTCGTATGAGCAGTTCTTC. Encoded protein: CASRATGGSLSYEQFF. The chain carries TRBV5-1 and TRBJ2-1; 9 nucleotides line up with TRBD1. The CDR3 has 16 residues. J gave up 8 bases and V 5 bases, and 14 bases lay outside the gene matches. Per germline, CDR1 SGHRS and CDR2 YFSETQ. Together with reference TRBV5-1 and TRBJ2-1, the CDR3 gives the full variable domain: KAGVTQTPRYLIKTRGQQVTLSCSPISGHRSVSWYQQTPGQGLQFLFEYFSETQRNKGNFPGRFSGRQFSNSRSEMNVSTLELGDSALYLCASRATGGSLSYEQFFGPGTRLTVL.

The chain has TRBV27 and TRBJ2-1; no clear D. Germline CDR1 is MNHEY and CDR2 is SMNVEV (reference sequence). This CDR3 is built from 11 residues. V was clipped by 7 bases and J by 5 bases, with 6 bases between them. CDR3 nucleotides: TGTGCCAGCATCTTCGACAATGAGCAGTTCTTC. Amino acids: CASIFDNEQFF.

The chain carries TRBV9 and TRBJ2-1; 13 bases fit TRBD2. The ends lost 0 bases at V and 8 bases at J; junction bases unmatched: 8. The CDR3 is made up of 17 amino acids. Looked up from germline, CDR1 is SGDLS and CDR2 is YYNGEE. The CDR3: CASSVDPTSGGYDEQFF. CDR3 DNA: TGTGCCAGCAGCGTAGACCCGACTAGCGGGGGGTACGATGAGCAGTTCTTC.

The chain links TRBV30 to TRBJ2-1; TRBD1 matches 9 bases. The CDR3 is made up of 12 amino acids. Germline CDR1 reads GTSNPN; CDR2 reads SVGIG (reference sequence). Germline trimming cut 3 bases from V and 8 bases from J; bases unmatched to any gene: 2. CDR3 nucleotides: TGTGCCTGGAGCCGACAGGGGGATGAGCAGTTCTTC. It is translated as CAWSRQGDEQFF.

This chain joins TRBV6-2 or TRBV6-3 and TRBJ1-2, with a possible D match to TRBD1 (5 bases). This CDR3 region has 15 residues. Looked up from germline, CDR1 is MNHEY and CDR2 is SVGEGT. V gave up 3 bases and J gave up 4 bases, with 15 bases separating them. The CDR3 sequence is CASSYEAGLVYGYTF. For the CDR3, the DNA is TGTGCCAGCAGTTATGAAGCGGGGCTTGTCTATGGCTACACCTTC.

This clone was counted between two and nine times. This chain uses TRBV10-1 with TRBJ2-1; the match to TRBD1 covers 9 bases. V was pared by 6 bases and J by 3 bases, with 6 bases of the junction left unmatched. The CDR3 has 15 residues. From germline, CDR1 is WNHNN and CDR2 SYGVQD (reference sequence). This chain's CDR3 is CASSEGGQGYNEQFF. CDR3 bases: TGCGCCAGCAGCGAGGGGGGACAGGGCTACAATGAGCAGTTCTTC.

The CDR3 sequence is CASSRQGSTDTQYF. CDR3 DNA sequence: TGTGCCAGCAGCCGACAGGGGAGCACAGATACGCAGTATTTT. The V call is TRBV2, the J call TRBJ2-3; TRBD1 matches 8 bases. The V and J ends lost 6 bases and 0 bases, in that order; junction bases with no gene match: 2. The CDR3 is 14 residues long. Germline CDR1 reads SNHLY; CDR2 reads FYNNEI.

The rearrangement uses TRBV30 and TRBJ1-5, with 10 bases fitting TRBD1. The CDR3 consists of 15 residues. The germline V gene has CDR1 GTSNPN and CDR2 SVGIG (reference sequence). V gave up 0 bases and J gave up 6 bases; unmatched junction bases: 5. CDR3 residues: CAWSVGQGLSQPQHF. Written as DNA, the CDR3 is TGTGCCTGGAGTGTGGGACAGGGGTTGAGTCAGCCCCAGCATTTT. Combining the CDR3 with reference TRBV30 and TRBJ1-5 gives the whole variable domain SQTIHQWPATLVQPVGSPLSLECTVEGTSNPNLYWYRQAAGRGLQLLFYSVGIGQISSEVPQNLSASRPQDRQFILSSKKLLLSDSGFYLCAWSVGQGLSQPQHFGDGTRLSIL.

The chain uses TRBV18 and TRBJ2-3; D uncertain. Looked up from germline, CDR1 is KGHSH and CDR2 is LQKENI. The V end lost 2 bases, the J end lost 2 bases, and 8 bases lay between the germline ends. CDR3 size: 14 residues. CDR3 in DNA: TGTGCCAGCTCACCAACGTCTATCACAGATACGCAGTATTTT. Translated, it gives CASSPTSITDTQYF.